This T cell receptor (beta chain) was observed in a study of blood T cell repertoires in COVID-19. Study information: The analysed material was cDNA or gDNA that came from T cells, B-cell-depleted T cells, or PBMCs.

Authors' analysis steps: The authors estimated nucleated cell counts from reference gene primer amplification. Using immunoSEQ multiplex PCR, the repertoire was profiled, and TCRdb retains in-frame clones only, with some absent. From that table come the V and J calls and clone size; the DNA was used to work out D and trimming. The repertoire holds about 240,000 clones, with 85% as singletons. The germline gives CDR1 SGHTA, CDR2 FQGNSA. The CDR3 consists of 14 residues. Trimming pared 2 bases from V and 0 bases from J, leaving 8 bases between. The sequenced sample consisted of peripheral blood. This sequence joins TRBV7-2 and TRBJ2-7; D remains unclear. This receptor was taken from a man aged 50-59 years with COVID-19, enrolled during active disease. The CDR3 coding sequence is TGTGCCAGCAGCTTACCGGTAAGCTCCTACGAGCAGTACTTC. This gives the protein CASSLPVSSYEQYF.